This record looks at one T cell receptor beta chain sequence and its context. The source of the sample is a study of CD8 T cells in ankylosing spondylitis. The CDR3 has 16 residues. The ends lost 7 bases at V and 8 bases at J; junction bases unmatched: 16. From germline, CDR1 is MNHNS and CDR2 SASEGT. TCRdb reanalysed the 5' RACE reads using MiXCR and keeps one entry per CDR3 protein. The table has 150,000 to 200,000 distinct CDR3 sequences, around a tenth seen once. This receptor was obtained from a male donor with ankylosing spondylitis or in good health (not recorded which). The sequenced sample consisted of blood, either unsorted or a sorted T cell fraction (not recorded which). This chain uses TRBV6-1 with TRBJ1-2; 10 bases align to TRBD1. CDR3 in amino acids: CASTAGQGVQYRGYTF. CDR3 sequence (DNA): TGTGCCAGCACAGCTGGACAGGGGGTTCAGTATCGGGGCTACACCTTC.